Shown below are 3 T cell receptor beta chains from a single sample sequenced in a study of response to subunit inactivated influenza vaccine. TCRdb redid the calling of the RT-PCR reads with MiXCR, one entry per CDR3 protein. Among about 500,000 distinct CDR3 sequences listed, approximately 17% were seen once. Sequences were derived from CD4+ T cells sorted from PBMCs, sampled roughly 24 months after vaccination. Receptors originate from a man between 50 and 69 years old who received an inactivated influenza vaccine.

The chain couples TRBV20-1 to TRBJ2-1; D is ambiguous. The CDR3 has 14 amino acids. The V end was cut by 6 bases, the J end by 4 bases, with 16 bases between. Germline lookup yields CDR1 DFQATT and CDR2 SNEGSKA (reference sequence). As DNA, the CDR3 is TGCAGTGCCACTCAAAGACTTTTTTACAATGAGCAGTTCTTC. Protein sequence: CSATQRLFYNEQFF.

The chain employs TRBV7-2 and TRBJ2-7; D gene uncertain. In germline, CDR1 is SGHTA, CDR2 FQGNSA. Trimming took 0 bases from V and 3 from J, leaving 12 bases between them. This CDR3 comprises 15 residues. The CDR3 loop is CASSLAVVNFYEQYF. CDR3 nucleotide sequence: TGTGCCAGCAGCTTAGCCGTGGTGAACTTCTACGAGCAGTACTTC.

The chain combines TRBV5-1 with TRBJ2-1, with D perhaps TRBD2 (6 bases). CDR3 length: 17 residues. Germline-derived CDR1 and CDR2 are SGHRS and YFSETQ. Trimming removed 0 bases from V and 3 bases from J, with 16 bases in between. The DNA for the CDR3 is TGCGCCAGCAGCTTGGTATTGCGGGACTTAAACTACAATGAGCAGTTCTTC. Its translation is CASSLVLRDLNYNEQFF.